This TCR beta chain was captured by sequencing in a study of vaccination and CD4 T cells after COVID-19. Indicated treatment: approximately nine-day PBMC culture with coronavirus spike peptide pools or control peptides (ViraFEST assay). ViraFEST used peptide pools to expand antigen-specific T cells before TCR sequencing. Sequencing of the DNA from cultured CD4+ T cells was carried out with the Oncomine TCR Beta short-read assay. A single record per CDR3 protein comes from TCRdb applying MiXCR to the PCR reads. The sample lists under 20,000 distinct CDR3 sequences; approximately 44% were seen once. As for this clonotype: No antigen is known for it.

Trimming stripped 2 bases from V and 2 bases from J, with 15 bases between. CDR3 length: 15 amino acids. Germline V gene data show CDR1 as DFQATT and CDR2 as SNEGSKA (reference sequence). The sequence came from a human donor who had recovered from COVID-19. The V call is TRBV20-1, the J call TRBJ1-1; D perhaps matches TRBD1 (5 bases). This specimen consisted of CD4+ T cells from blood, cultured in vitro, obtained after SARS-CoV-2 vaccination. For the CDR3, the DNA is TGCAGTGCTAGACCTCGAACAGGTACCAACACTGAAGCTTTCTTT. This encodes CSARPRTGTNTEAFF.